A single sample gave rise to the 14 T cell receptor beta chains below, sequenced in a study of T cells after yellow fever vaccination. TCRdb re-analysed the 5' RACE reads in MiXCR, keeping a single row per CDR3 protein. The repertoire holds hundreds of thousands of distinct CDR3 sequences, with roughly an eighth as singletons. Sample: CD4+ T cells sorted from PBMCs, taken 15 days after the yellow fever booster vaccination. These receptors were obtained from a man aged 18 to 30 who received the YFV17D yellow fever vaccine.

This clonotype was observed a few times. The CDR3, as DNA: TGTGCCACCAGTGATCGTCGGCAAGAGACCCAGTACTTC. Translating it yields CATSDRRQETQYF. This chain links TRBV24-1 with TRBJ2-5, with no clear D. V was pared by 3 bases and J by 2 bases, with 6 bases between. The CDR3 consists of 13 residues. Germline CDR1 KGHDR, CDR2 SFDVKD.

The table lists this clonotype with a few counts. This rearrangement joins TRBV11-3 to TRBJ2-7; D call uncertain. The germline V and J ends were trimmed by 2 bases and 2 bases, with 10 bases remaining between them. The CDR3 runs 14 residues. CDR1 SGHNT and CDR2 YENEEA come from the germline V gene. The CDR3 loop reads CASSLYPTAYEQYV. The CDR3 coding sequence is TGTGCCAGCAGCTTATACCCGACGGCCTACGAGCAGTACGTC.

This clonotype was seen many times. V and J are TRBV29-1 and TRBJ1-1; 9 nucleotides match TRBD1. The V gene's germline CDR1 is SQVTM and CDR2 ANQGSEA. The CDR3 is 14 residues long. Losses at the gene ends were 4 bases for V and 4 bases for J; bases not matched to a gene: 7. CDR3 DNA sequence: TGCAGCGTTGTACTTCTACAGGGGGCCACTGAAGCTTTCTTT. Translation: CSVVLLQGATEAFF.

In this sample, this clonotype turned up a few times. This chain connects TRBV3-2 to TRBJ2-1; the table's D call, TRBD1, has no DNA check behind it. TRBV3-2 is designated a pseudogene. The CDR3 has 18 amino acids. CDR3 coding DNA: TGTGCCAGCAGCCAAAGAACTTCGACTCGGGCGACCATCAATGAGCAGTTCTTC. It specifies CASSQRTSTRATINEQFF.

The CDR3: CASSFVGGRQETQYF. The CDR3 DNA reads TGTGCCAGCAGTTTCGTGGGGGGCAGGCAAGAGACCCAGTACTTC. The gene calls are TRBV6-5 and TRBJ2-5; D possibly matches TRBD1 or TRBD2 (6 bases each). Germline V gene data show CDR1 as MNHEY and CDR2 as SVGAGI. The V end lost 4 bases, the J end lost 2 bases, and 14 bases lay between the germline ends. The CDR3 is made up of 15 amino acids.

Written as DNA, the CDR3 is TGTGCCAGCAGTACGACAGGGGGCGCTTCGGACACCGGGGAGCTGTTTTTT. Its protein product is CASSTTGGASDTGELFF. The rearrangement joins TRBV6-4 to TRBJ2-2; 10 bases are a match to TRBD1. This CDR3 region has 17 residues. Trimming cost V 5 bases and J 3 bases; bases outside gene matches: 9. Per the germline V gene, CDR1 is MRHNA and CDR2 is SNTAGT.

This rearrangement joins TRBV6-5 to TRBJ1-4; 8 bases fit TRBD1. CDR3 length: 15 amino acids. Germline V gene data show CDR1 as MNHEY and CDR2 as SVGAGI. Germline trimming cut 6 bases from V and 3 bases from J; bases unmatched to any gene: 6. Written as DNA, the CDR3 is TGTGCCAGCAGCAACCGACAGGGGCCTAATGAAAAACTGTTTTTT. Translation gives CASSNRQGPNEKLFF.

The table lists this clonotype with many counts. In DNA form, the CDR3 reads TGTGCCAGCCAGTGGGACCCTATTTCAGATACGCAGTATTTT. This codes for CASQWDPISDTQYF. This chain joins TRBV2 and TRBJ2-3; D might be TRBD1 or TRBD2, each matching 5 bases. V lost 8 bases and J 4 bases, leaving 16 bases between the germline ends. The germline CDR1 and CDR2 sequences are SNHLY and FYNNEI. This CDR3 region has 14 residues.

The genes are TRBV10-1 and TRBJ1-1; TRBD1 might be the D (5 bases). The length of the CDR3 is 13 residues. Germline V CDR1 and CDR2: WNHNN, SYGVQD (reference sequence). Trimming took 3 bases from V and 10 from J, leaving 15 bases between them. CDR3 sequence: CASSDSGSGVAFF. The CDR3 nucleotides are TGCGCCAGCAGTGATTCGGGTTCGGGGGTAGCTTTCTTT.

The V gene is TRBV20-1, the J gene TRBJ1-5; a possible D gene is TRBD1 (6 bases). V lost 0 bases, J lost 5 bases, and 11 bases lay in between. Germline CDR1 reads DFQATT; CDR2 reads SNEGSKA (reference sequence). CDR3 length: 14 amino acids. The CDR3 coding sequence is TGCAGTGCTAGAGAAGGGGGGCATGATCAGCCCCAGCATTTT. Translating gives CSAREGGHDQPQHF.

CDR3 nucleotides: TGTGCCAGCAGCGTAGAGGGGGTGGGCACAGATACGCAGTATTTT. As protein: CASSVEGVGTDTQYF. The chain combines TRBV9 with TRBJ2-3, with D tentatively TRBD1 (6 bases). V lost 0 bases and J lost 1, with 9 bases in between. The CDR3 loop spans 15 amino acids. Germline V gene sequence: CDR1 SGDLS, CDR2 YYNGEE.

This clonotype occurred a few times. The gene calls are TRBV20-1 and TRBJ2-3; the match to TRBD1 covers 9 bases. This CDR3 comprises 19 residues. Trimming took 0 bases from V and 3 from J; bases not matched to a gene: 16. Germline V lookup: CDR1 DFQATT, CDR2 SNEGSKA (reference sequence). CDR3 region: CSAREGAGQGHSSTDTQYF. As DNA, the CDR3 is TGCAGTGCTAGAGAGGGCGCGGGACAGGGTCACTCGTCAACAGATACGCAGTATTTT.

This chain connects TRBV18 to TRBJ1-4; no clear D gene. Germline V CDR1 and CDR2: KGHSH, LQKENI. CDR3 length equals 14 residues. The V gene lost 4 bases and the J gene lost 4 bases, with 10 bases spanning the gap. The CDR3 loop is CASSQRQVNEKLFF. CDR3 sequence (DNA): TGTGCCAGCTCACAACGACAAGTTAATGAAAAACTGTTTTTT.

This clonotype was observed at least ten times. The rearrangement joins TRBV4-1 to TRBJ1-2, with D possibly being TRBD1 (5 bases). CDR1 is MGHRA, CDR2 YSYEKL, per germline. Trimming shortened V by 2 bases and J by 6 bases, and 19 bases separated the two germline ends. There are 16 residues in the CDR3. The CDR3 reads CASSQIIGLGRDGYTF. CDR3 nucleotide sequence: TGCGCCAGCAGCCAAATAATTGGACTGGGGCGGGATGGCTACACCTTC.